This TCR beta chain is from a study of blood T cells in healthy people across ages. The study, taken as a whole, reports: The percentage of naive T cells correlated strongly with TCR beta diversity. Compared with aged donors, long-lived donors showed fewer expanded clones, suggesting selection.

Sample-barcoded 5' priming and a J-beta primer mix drove a second PCR of roughly 6 to 12 cycles. TCRdb re-called the 5' RACE reads through MiXCR, storing one row per CDR3 protein. This table holds about 720,000 distinct CDR3 sequences, 25% found once. Worth noting for this clonotype: Antigen specificity is unknown.

Healthy Caucasian individuals from Russia aged about 6 to 100 served as donors. The same sample was also used in a study of T cells of mothers and their children.

The material sequenced was blood. The TCR was taken from a boy younger than 18 in good health.

The CDR3 DNA is TGTGCCAGCAGCACAGACAGGGGTGGATATGGCTACACCTTC. Translation: CASSTDRGGYGYTF. The chain has TRBV7-8 and TRBJ1-2, with 8 bases lining up with TRBD1. CDR3 length: 14 amino acids. With 5 bases clipped from V and 5 bases from J, the junction kept 7 bases outside the gene matches. CDR1 SGHVS and CDR2 FQNEAQ come from the germline V gene.